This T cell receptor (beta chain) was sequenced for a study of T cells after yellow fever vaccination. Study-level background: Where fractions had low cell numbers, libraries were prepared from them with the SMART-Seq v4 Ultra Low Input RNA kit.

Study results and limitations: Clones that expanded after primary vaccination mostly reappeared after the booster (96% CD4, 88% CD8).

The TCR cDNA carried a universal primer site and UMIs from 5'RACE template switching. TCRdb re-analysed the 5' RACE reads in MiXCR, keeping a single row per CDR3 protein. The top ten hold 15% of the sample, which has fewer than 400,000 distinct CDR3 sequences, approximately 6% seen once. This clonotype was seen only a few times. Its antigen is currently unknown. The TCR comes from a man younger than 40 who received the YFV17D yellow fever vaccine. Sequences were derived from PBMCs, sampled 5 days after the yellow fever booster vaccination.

CDR3 coding DNA: TGCAGTCAAACAGGGATACCCGAGGCCCAGTACTTC. Protein: CSQTGIPEAQYF. The V gene is TRBV20-1, the J gene TRBJ2-5, with D possibly being TRBD1 (6 bases). V was clipped by 8 bases and J by 9 bases, with 19 bases between them. Germline V gives CDR1 DFQATT, CDR2 SNEGSKA (reference sequence). The CDR3 runs to 12 residues.